The sequence of this T cell receptor (beta chain) was determined in a study of cytomegalovirus exposure and HLA in healthy donors. Whole-study results and caveats: CMV serostatus was the only immune exposure information that was available.

Vbeta (60) and Jbeta (13) primers were used in the PCR. Clones were read by immunoSEQ multiplex PCR, and TCRdb kept only the in-frame ones, dropping some. The sample's table shows roughly 100,000 clones. While unrecorded immune exposures were likely, the donors were nominally healthy when sampled. In the case of this clone: Its antigen is unidentified.

CDR1 and CDR2 (germline): SGHRS, YFSETQ. The CDR3 sequence is 14 residues long. Between the trimmed V and J ends, which lost 6 bases and 2 bases, there was a span of 11 bases. The TCR sequence derives from a woman younger than 45 in good health and CMV-seronegative. This chain joins TRBV5-1 and TRBJ1-4; no clear D gene. Specimen: PBMCs. The CDR3 here is CASKIEGTNEKLFF. The CDR3, as DNA: TGCGCCAGCAAAATCGAGGGCACTAATGAAAAACTGTTTTTT.